Each of the 30 T cell receptor beta chains below was sequenced from the same sample in a study of T cell responses to AZD1222 COVID-19 vaccine. Profiling relied on immunoSEQ multiplex PCR, and the TCRdb table lists in-frame clones only, not all of them. In the table there are tens of thousands of clones, about nine tenths of which are singletons. Specimen: peripheral blood, collected on day 0 of AZD1222 vaccination. Receptors were obtained from an adult in good health.

V gene TRBV6-1 combines with J gene TRBJ1-5; D unclear. The CDR3 is made up of 13 amino acids. Per germline, CDR1 MNHNS and CDR2 SASEGT. The V and J ends lost 3 bases and 5 bases respectively, with 8 bases between them. CDR3 protein: CASSDRDYQPQHF. CDR3 in DNA: TGTGCCAGCAGTGACCGCGACTATCAGCCCCAGCATTTT.

This clone was recorded only once. The rearrangement joins TRBV7-8 to TRBJ2-1, with D perhaps being TRBD1 or TRBD2 (6 bases each). V lost 8 bases and J 2 bases, leaving 16 bases between the germline ends. Germline V gene lookup returns CDR1 SGHVS and CDR2 FQNEAQ. This CDR3 region has 15 residues. CDR3 residues: CASQEGGQPYNEQFF. In DNA form, the CDR3 reads TGTGCCAGCCAGGAGGGGGGCCAACCCTACAATGAGCAGTTCTTC.

The gene calls are TRBV19 and TRBJ1-5, with D possibly TRBD1 on 6 matching bases. The CDR3 extends over 16 amino acids. Trimming shortened V by 3 bases and J by 9 bases, and 21 bases separated the two germline ends. CDR1 is LNHDA and CDR2 is SQIVND in the germline V gene (reference sequence). CDR3 coding DNA: TGTGCCAGTAGTATCCGGACAAGCCGGGGGGCTGGGCCCCAGCATTTT. As protein: CASSIRTSRGAGPQHF.

This clone was counted only a few times. CDR3 amino acids: CASQGLSYEQYF. The CDR3, as DNA: TGTGCCAGTCAGGGACTTTCCTACGAGCAGTACTTC. V is TRBV2 and J is TRBJ2-7; possible D gene TRBD2, 6 bases. The CDR3 has 12 residues. Between the trimmed V and J ends, which lost 9 bases and 1 base, there was a span of 10 bases. From germline, CDR1 is SNHLY and CDR2 FYNNEI.

CDR3 loop: CASSGTGGYEQYF. The DNA for the CDR3 is TGTGCCAGCAGTGGGACAGGGGGCTACGAGCAGTACTTC. This chain connects TRBV25-1 to TRBJ2-7, with 10 bases lining up with TRBD1. Looked up from germline, CDR1 is MGHDK and CDR2 is SYGVNS. This CDR3 has 13 residues. The V and J ends lost 4 bases and 3 bases, in that order; junction bases with no gene match: 0.

The genes are TRBV29-1 and TRBJ1-1, with 7 positions matching TRBD1. CDR1 is SQVTM and CDR2 is ANQGSEA in the germline V gene. V was clipped by 7 bases and J by 4 bases; unmatched bases: 9. This CDR3 has 13 residues. CDR3 sequence: CSARGGLGTEAFF. The CDR3 DNA reads TGCAGCGCCAGGGGGGGCTTGGGCACTGAAGCTTTCTTT.

By frequency in the sample, this clone is medium-sized. The chain recombines TRBV6-2 or TRBV6-3 with TRBJ2-1, with 10 nucleotides matching TRBD2. Germline V lookup: CDR1 MNHEY, CDR2 SVGEGT. The V segment lost 6 bases and the J segment 15 bases; nucleotides outside the gene matches: 20. CDR3 size: 16 residues. CDR3 sequence reads: CASSLSAASGSQDGFF. The CDR3 region has the DNA TGTGCCAGCAGCCTGAGCGCGGCTAGCGGGAGCCAGGACGGGTTCTTC.

The rearrangement links TRBV5-4 to TRBJ1-4; 7 bases map to TRBD1. The CDR3 is 15 residues long. Germline CDR1 reads SGHNT; CDR2 reads YYREEE (reference sequence). V was clipped by 0 bases and J by 5 bases; unmatched bases: 4. The CDR3 reads CASSLEGQKNEKLFF. CDR3 DNA sequence: TGTGCCAGCAGCTTGGAGGGACAGAAGAATGAAAAACTGTTTTTT.

This chain links TRBV19 with TRBJ1-2; D remains ambiguous. CDR1 is LNHDA and CDR2 is SQIVND in the germline V gene (reference sequence). V was clipped by 5 bases and J by 3 bases, with 13 bases between them. The CDR3 covers 14 residues. The CDR3 DNA follows: TGTGCCAGTAGTCGCCGGGATGGAGACTATGGCTACACCTTC. Translation gives CASSRRDGDYGYTF.

This clone came up a few times. This rearrangement joins TRBV15 to TRBJ2-7; tentative D call: TRBD1 (5 bases). Trimming took off 4 bases at V and 3 bases at J, with 7 bases between the two ends. Per the germline V gene, CDR1 is LNHNV and CDR2 is YYDKDF (reference sequence). This CDR3 has 12 residues. The CDR3 protein is CATSKGRYEQYF. For the CDR3, the DNA is TGTGCCACCAGCAAGGGGCGCTACGAGCAGTACTTC.

This sequence joins TRBV23-1 and TRBJ1-2; maybe TRBD1 (5 bases). TRBV23-1 is annotated as an ORF whose role is uncertain. V lost 4 bases, J lost 6 bases, and 12 bases lay in between. The CDR3 runs 13 residues. In nucleotides, the CDR3 is TGCGCCAGCAGTCTGTGGGGGAGGCATGGCTACACCTTC. It is translated as CASSLWGRHGYTF.

The rearrangement links TRBV30 to TRBJ1-2, with 7 bases matching TRBD1. This CDR3 contains 11 residues. Germline V gene lookup returns CDR1 GTSNPN and CDR2 SVGIG (reference sequence). J was trimmed by 3 bases and V by 5 bases; bases with no gene match: 0. The CDR3 protein is CAWDRDYGYTF. In DNA form, the CDR3 reads TGTGCCTGGGACAGGGACTATGGCTACACCTTC.

The chain has TRBV13 and TRBJ1-5, with a possible D match to TRBD1 (6 bases). V dropped 2 bases and J dropped 9 bases, with 11 bases sitting between them. Germline CDR1 and CDR2: PRHDT and FYEKMQ (reference sequence). The CDR3 length is 13 residues. The CDR3 bases are TGTGCCAGCAGCTTACGGGGGGCGCGGCCCCAGCATTTT. Residues: CASSLRGARPQHF. The variable domain in full, completed from reference TRBV13 and TRBJ1-5, reads AAGVIQSPRHLIKEKRETATLKCYPIPRHDTVYWYQQGPGQDPQFLISFYEKMQSDKGSIPDRFSAQQFSDYHSELNMSSLELGDSALYFCASSLRGARPQHFGDGTRLSIL.

Note on this clone: The sample carries other DNA sequences with the same CDR3. This chain connects TRBV19 to TRBJ2-5, with TRBD2 identical over 7 bases. The CDR3 has 13 residues. The junction had 1 base not matched to a gene; V was cut back by 4 bases and J by 2 bases. CDR1 is LNHDA and CDR2 is SQIVND in the germline V gene (reference sequence). The CDR3 region is CASSRGLQETQYF. CDR3 DNA: TGTGCCAGTAGTAGGGGACTACAAGAGACCCAGTACTTC. Together with reference TRBV19 and TRBJ2-5, the CDR3 gives the full variable domain: DGGITQSPKYLFRKEGQNVTLSCEQNLNHDAMYWYRQDPGQGLRLIYYSQIVNDFQKGDIAEGYSVSREKKESFPLTVTSAQKNPTAFYLCASSRGLQETQYFGPGTRLLVL.

The chain uses TRBV5-1 and TRBJ2-7; D possibly corresponds to TRBD1 (5 bases). The CDR3 totals 16 residues. The V gene's germline CDR1 is SGHRS and CDR2 YFSETQ. Trimming shortened V by 0 bases and J by 0 bases, and 13 bases separated the two germline ends. The CDR3 DNA reads TGCGCCAGCAGCTTGGTGGGAACAGGAAGCTCCTACGAGCAGTACTTC. Its translation: CASSLVGTGSSYEQYF.

V usage is TRBV9 and J usage is TRBJ2-2; no firm D call. V lost 4 bases and J lost 6, with 10 bases in between. Germline-derived CDR1 and CDR2 are SGDLS and YYNGEE. The CDR3 extends over 13 amino acids. The CDR3 sequence is CASSYLLSGELFF. CDR3 DNA sequence: TGTGCCAGCAGCTACTTATTGTCCGGGGAGCTGTTTTTT. The full variable domain, its missing parts supplied by reference TRBV9 and TRBJ2-2, is DSGVTQTPKHLITATGQRVTLRCSPRSGDLSVYWYQQSLDQGLQFLIQYYNGEERAKGNILERFSAQQFPDLHSELNLSSLELGDSALYFCASSYLLSGELFFGEGSRLTVL.

This clone was counted only a few times. The J gene is TRBJ1-1, the V gene TRBV11-2; D unresolved. The V gene lost 5 bases and the J gene lost 6 bases, with 13 bases spanning the gap. Germline V gene lookup returns CDR1 SGHAT and CDR2 FQNNGV. The CDR3 sequence is 13 residues long. This chain's CDR3 is CASSRTMVSEAFF. DNA of the CDR3: TGTGCCAGCAGCCGGACGATGGTATCTGAAGCTTTCTTT.

This clone was detected only a few times. The gene calls are TRBV19 and TRBJ2-2; the match to TRBD1 covers 7 bases. The germline V gene has CDR1 LNHDA and CDR2 SQIVND (reference sequence). V lost 7 bases and J lost 4; bases outside the gene matches: 12. The CDR3 length is 16 residues. The CDR3 nucleotides read TGTGCCAGTACAGGGGGTAGGTCTCGGGGCACCGGGGAGCTGTTTTTT. It translates to CASTGGRSRGTGELFF.

V and J are TRBV4-1 and TRBJ2-7, with 7 positions matching TRBD2. The CDR3 is made up of 18 amino acids. V trimming: 1 base; J trimming: 3 bases; junction bases outside the gene matches: 15. Germline-derived CDR1 and CDR2 are MGHRA and YSYEKL. The CDR3 loop reads CASSQGDFLGGSVYEQYF. CDR3 DNA sequence: TGCGCCAGCAGCCAAGGTGATTTCTTGGGCGGGAGCGTCTACGAGCAGTACTTC.

V and J are TRBV5-1 and TRBJ1-3; D ambiguous. This CDR3 spans 14 amino acids. Germline CDR1 reads SGHRS; CDR2 reads YFSETQ. V was trimmed by 0 bases and J by 4 bases, leaving 8 bases between them. CDR3 in DNA: TGCGCCAGCAGCTTGGCCGGCTACGGAAACACCATATATTTT. Protein product: CASSLAGYGNTIYF.

The rearrangement links TRBV7-9 to TRBJ1-1, with 11 bases lining up with TRBD1. Germline V gene lookup returns CDR1 SEHNR and CDR2 FQNEAQ (reference sequence). V lost 5 bases and J lost 3; bases outside the gene matches: 8. This CDR3 comprises 16 residues. CDR3 DNA: TGTGCCAGCAGCCCACGTCGGGGACAGGGGGACACTGAAGCTTTCTTT. Its translation is CASSPRRGQGDTEAFF.

The CDR3: CASSLRQDHTEAFF. The CDR3 coding sequence is TGTGCCAGCAGCTTAAGGCAGGATCACACTGAAGCTTTCTTT. The rearrangement joins TRBV11-3 to TRBJ1-1, with unresolved D. This CDR3 is 14 amino acids long. Germline CDR1 SGHNT, CDR2 YENEEA. Trimming removed 2 bases at V and 3 bases at J, with 10 bases between.

The sample holds a few counts of this clone. The chain joins TRBV4-3 to TRBJ1-2; D uncertain. This CDR3 is 14 amino acids long. From germline, CDR1 is LGHNA and CDR2 YSLEER. Trimming pared 0 bases from V and 4 bases from J, leaving 9 bases between. The DNA for the CDR3 is TGCGCCAGCAGCCAAGATCGAGGATTCTATGGCTACACCTTC. It codes for CASSQDRGFYGYTF.

CDR3 coding DNA: TGTGCCAGCAGTCCCGGCGGGGTAGGTACTGAAGCTTTCTTT. Amino acids: CASSPGGVGTEAFF. The rearrangement uses TRBV28 and TRBJ1-1; D is uncertain. Germline assignment: CDR1 MDHEN and CDR2 SYDVKM. Trimming cost V 5 bases and J 5 bases, with 15 bases left between them. The CDR3 is made up of 14 amino acids.

The chain is built from TRBV11-3 and TRBJ1-3; the D is unclear. V lost 5 bases and J lost 4, with 12 bases in between. This CDR3 comprises 14 residues. Germline V gives CDR1 SGHNT, CDR2 YENEEA. CDR3 in amino acids: CASSQAARGNTIYF. The CDR3 nucleotides read TGTGCCAGCAGCCAAGCGGCCAGGGGAAACACCATATATTTT.

The sample holds a few counts of this clone. The chain couples TRBV27 to TRBJ1-5, with a tentative D call TRBD1 (5 bases). Per germline, CDR1 MNHEY and CDR2 SMNVEV (reference sequence). Trimming removed 2 bases from V and 0 bases from J, with 11 bases in between. The CDR3 runs to 16 residues. As DNA, the CDR3 is TGTGCCAGCAGTTTACTTCCCAGGGCTAGCAATCAGCCCCAGCATTTT. It is translated as CASSLLPRASNQPQHF.

The DNA of the CDR3 is TGCGCCAGCAGCTTGTCTAGCGGATACGAGCAGTACTTC. Its translation: CASSLSSGYEQYF. The V gene is TRBV5-1, the J gene TRBJ2-7; 7 nucleotides match TRBD2. The CDR3 extends over 13 amino acids. Trimming cost V 1 base and J 4 bases; bases outside gene matches: 2. The V gene's germline CDR1 is SGHRS and CDR2 YFSETQ. The variable domain in full, completed from reference TRBV5-1 and TRBJ2-7, reads KAGVTQTPRYLIKTRGQQVTLSCSPISGHRSVSWYQQTPGQGLQFLFEYFSETQRNKGNFPGRFSGRQFSNSRSEMNVSTLELGDSALYLCASSLSSGYEQYFGPGTRLTVT.

The rearrangement links TRBV3-1 (or the pseudogene TRBV3-2) to TRBJ1-2; TRBD1 might be the D (5 bases). Germline CDR1 and CDR2: LGHDT and YNNKEL (reference sequence). V gave up 3 bases and J gave up 6 bases, with 11 bases separating them. CDR3 size: 13 residues. Here the CDR3 reads CASSHLGTDGYTF. The CDR3 coding sequence is TGTGCCAGCAGCCATCTCGGGACCGATGGCTACACCTTC.

This sequence joins TRBV6-1 and TRBJ2-2; D perhaps matches TRBD1 (6 bases). Trimming removed 8 bases from V and 2 bases from J, with 12 bases in between. Germline values: CDR1 MNHNS, CDR2 SASEGT. The CDR3 spans 14 residues. CDR3 amino acids: CASQRDINTGELFF. CDR3 nucleotides: TGTGCCAGCCAACGGGACATAAACACCGGGGAGCTGTTTTTT.

The chain joins TRBV2 to TRBJ1-1, with 8 bases aligning to TRBD1. The junction had 4 bases not matched to a gene; V was cut back by 6 bases and J by 1 base. CDR3 size: 14 residues. CDR1 is SNHLY and CDR2 is FYNNEI in the germline V gene. The CDR3 DNA reads TGTGCCAGCAGCTCAGGGGGCGGGAACACTGAAGCTTTCTTT. It specifies CASSSGGGNTEAFF.